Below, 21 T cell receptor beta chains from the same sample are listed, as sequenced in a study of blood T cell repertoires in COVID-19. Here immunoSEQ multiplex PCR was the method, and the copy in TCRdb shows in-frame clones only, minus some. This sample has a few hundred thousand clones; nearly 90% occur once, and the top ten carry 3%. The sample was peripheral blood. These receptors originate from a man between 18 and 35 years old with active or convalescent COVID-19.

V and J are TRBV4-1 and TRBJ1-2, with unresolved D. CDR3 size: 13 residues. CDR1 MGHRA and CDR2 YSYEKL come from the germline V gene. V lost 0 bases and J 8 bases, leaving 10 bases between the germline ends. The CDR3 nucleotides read TGCGCCAGCAGCCAAGAGGAGTTTGCGGGCTACACCTTC. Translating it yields CASSQEEFAGYTF.

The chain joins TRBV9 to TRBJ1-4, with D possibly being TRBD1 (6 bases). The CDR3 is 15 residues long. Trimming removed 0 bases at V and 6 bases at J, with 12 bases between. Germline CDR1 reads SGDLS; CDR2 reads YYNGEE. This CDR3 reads CASSVVGTPDEKLFF. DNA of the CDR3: TGTGCCAGCAGCGTAGTGGGGACACCGGATGAAAAACTGTTTTTT. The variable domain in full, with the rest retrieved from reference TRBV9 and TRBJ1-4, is DSGVTQTPKHLITATGQRVTLRCSPRSGDLSVYWYQQSLDQGLQFLIQYYNGEERAKGNILERFSAQQFPDLHSELNLSSLELGDSALYFCASSVVGTPDEKLFFGSGTQLSVL.

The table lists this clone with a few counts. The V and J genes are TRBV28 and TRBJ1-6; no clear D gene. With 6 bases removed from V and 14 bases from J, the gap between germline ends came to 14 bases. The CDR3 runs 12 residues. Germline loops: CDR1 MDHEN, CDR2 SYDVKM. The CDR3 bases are TGTGCCAGCAGCCTCCTTCAAGCCACCCTCCACTTT. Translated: CASSLLQATLHF.

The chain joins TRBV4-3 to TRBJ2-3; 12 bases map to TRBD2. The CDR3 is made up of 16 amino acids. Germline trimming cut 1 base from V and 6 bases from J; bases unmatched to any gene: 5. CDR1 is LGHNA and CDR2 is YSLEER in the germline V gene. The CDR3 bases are TGCGCCAGCAGCCAAGGGCTAGCGGGGGGGCGTGATACGCAGTATTTT. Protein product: CASSQGLAGGRDTQYF.

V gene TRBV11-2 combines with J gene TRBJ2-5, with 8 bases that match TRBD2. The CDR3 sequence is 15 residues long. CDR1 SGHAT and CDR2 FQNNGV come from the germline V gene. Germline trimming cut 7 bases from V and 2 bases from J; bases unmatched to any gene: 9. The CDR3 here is CASNHPAGGQETQYF. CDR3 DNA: TGTGCCAGCAACCACCCGGCGGGGGGTCAAGAGACCCAGTACTTC. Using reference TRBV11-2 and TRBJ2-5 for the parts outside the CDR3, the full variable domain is EAGVAQSPRYKIIEKRQSVAFWCNPISGHATLYWYQQILGQGPKLLIQFQNNGVVDDSQLPKDRFSAERLKGVDSTLKIQPAKLEDSAVYLCASNHPAGGQETQYFGPGTRLLVL.

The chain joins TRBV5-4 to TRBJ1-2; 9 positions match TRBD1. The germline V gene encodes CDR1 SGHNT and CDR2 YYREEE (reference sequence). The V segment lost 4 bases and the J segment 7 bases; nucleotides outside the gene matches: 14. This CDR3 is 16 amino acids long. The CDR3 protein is CASSNPGQGLEGGYTF. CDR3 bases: TGTGCCAGCAGCAATCCGGGACAGGGCCTCGAGGGTGGCTACACCTTC.

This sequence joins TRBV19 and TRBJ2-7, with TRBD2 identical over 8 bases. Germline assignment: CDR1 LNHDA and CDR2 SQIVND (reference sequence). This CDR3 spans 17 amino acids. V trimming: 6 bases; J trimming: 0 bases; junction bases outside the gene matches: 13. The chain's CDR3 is CASSPVGLAGISYEQYF. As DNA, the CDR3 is TGTGCCAGTAGCCCCGTCGGGCTAGCGGGTATCTCCTACGAGCAGTACTTC.

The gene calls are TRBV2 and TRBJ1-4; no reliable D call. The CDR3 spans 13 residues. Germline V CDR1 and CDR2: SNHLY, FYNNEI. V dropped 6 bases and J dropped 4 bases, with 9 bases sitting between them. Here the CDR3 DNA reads TGTGCCAGCAGAGACACCCTTAATGAAAAACTGTTTTTT. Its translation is CASRDTLNEKLFF.

The DNA of the CDR3 is TGTGCCAGCAGCGCGGACTTGCCCCAAGAGACCCAGTACTTC. Its translation is CASSADLPQETQYF. The chain employs TRBV9 and TRBJ2-5; the D gene is possibly TRBD2 (5 bases). V was trimmed by 3 bases and J by 1 base, leaving 10 bases between them. This CDR3 region has 14 residues. Germline-derived CDR1 and CDR2 are SGDLS and YYNGEE.

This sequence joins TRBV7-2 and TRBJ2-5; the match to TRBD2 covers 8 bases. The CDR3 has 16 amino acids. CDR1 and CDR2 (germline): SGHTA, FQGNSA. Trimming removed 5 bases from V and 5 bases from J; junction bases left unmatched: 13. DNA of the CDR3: TGTGCCAGCAGCCCCCCAACAGCGGGGGCGGGGGAGACCCAGTACTTC. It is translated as CASSPPTAGAGETQYF.

The CDR3 loop reads CASSTKPPTSWGDEQYF. The CDR3 DNA follows: TGTGCCAGTAGTACAAAACCCCCGACTAGCTGGGGCGACGAGCAGTACTTC. This chain joins TRBV19 and TRBJ2-7; 7 nucleotides line up with TRBD2. The ends lost 4 bases at V and 5 bases at J; junction bases unmatched: 17. Germline values: CDR1 LNHDA, CDR2 SQIVND (reference sequence). The CDR3 spans 17 residues. The variable domain in full, with the rest retrieved from reference TRBV19 and TRBJ2-7, is DGGITQSPKYLFRKEGQNVTLSCEQNLNHDAMYWYRQDPGQGLRLIYYSQIVNDFQKGDIAEGYSVSREKKESFPLTVTSAQKNPTAFYLCASSTKPPTSWGDEQYFGPGTRLTVT.

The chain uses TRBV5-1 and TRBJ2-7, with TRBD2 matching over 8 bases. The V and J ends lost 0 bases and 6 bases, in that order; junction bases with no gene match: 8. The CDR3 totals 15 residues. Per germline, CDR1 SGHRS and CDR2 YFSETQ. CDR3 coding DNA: TGCGCCAGCAGCTTGGATCCCCTAGCGGGTCGCGAGCAGTACTTC. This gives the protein CASSLDPLAGREQYF.

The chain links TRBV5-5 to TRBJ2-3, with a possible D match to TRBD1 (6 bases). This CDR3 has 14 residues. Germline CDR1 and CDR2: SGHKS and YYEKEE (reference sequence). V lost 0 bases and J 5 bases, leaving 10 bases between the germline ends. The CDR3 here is CASSLGQGQDTQYF. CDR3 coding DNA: TGTGCCAGCAGCTTGGGGCAGGGGCAAGATACGCAGTATTTT.

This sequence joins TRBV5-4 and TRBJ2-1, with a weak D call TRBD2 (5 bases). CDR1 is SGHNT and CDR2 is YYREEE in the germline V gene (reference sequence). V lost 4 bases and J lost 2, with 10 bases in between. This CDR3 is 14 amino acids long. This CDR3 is CASSREGTYNEQFF. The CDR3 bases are TGTGCCAGCAGCCGTGAGGGTACCTACAATGAGCAGTTCTTC.

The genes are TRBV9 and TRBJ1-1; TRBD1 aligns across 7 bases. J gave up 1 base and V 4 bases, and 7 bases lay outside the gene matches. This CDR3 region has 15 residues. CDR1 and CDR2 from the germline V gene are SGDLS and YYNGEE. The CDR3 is CASSSGGRENTEAFF. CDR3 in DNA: TGTGCCAGCAGCTCAGGGGGACGAGAGAACACTGAAGCTTTCTTT.

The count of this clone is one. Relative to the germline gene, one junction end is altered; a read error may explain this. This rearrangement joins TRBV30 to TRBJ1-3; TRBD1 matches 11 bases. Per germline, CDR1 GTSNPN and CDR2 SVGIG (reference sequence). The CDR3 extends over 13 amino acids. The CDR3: CAWSGTGGTTIYF. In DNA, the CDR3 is TGTGCCTGGAGCGGGACAGGGGGAACCACCATATATTTT.

The CDR3 reads CASSVGGGGYYNEQFF. The CDR3 region has the DNA TGCGCCAGCAGTGTTGGAGGGGGGGGTTACTACAATGAGCAGTTCTTC. This rearrangement joins TRBV10-2 to TRBJ2-1, with a weak D call TRBD2 (7 bases). The V end was cut by 4 bases, the J end by 3 bases, with 16 bases between. This CDR3 is 16 amino acids long. Germline CDR1 reads WSHSY; CDR2 reads SAAADI.

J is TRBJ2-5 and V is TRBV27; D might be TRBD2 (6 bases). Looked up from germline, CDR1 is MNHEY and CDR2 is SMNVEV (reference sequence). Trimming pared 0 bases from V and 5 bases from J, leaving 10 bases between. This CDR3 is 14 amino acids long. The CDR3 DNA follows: TGTGCCAGCAGTTTATCCGGGGGTGCGGAGACCCAGTACTTC. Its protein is CASSLSGGAETQYF.

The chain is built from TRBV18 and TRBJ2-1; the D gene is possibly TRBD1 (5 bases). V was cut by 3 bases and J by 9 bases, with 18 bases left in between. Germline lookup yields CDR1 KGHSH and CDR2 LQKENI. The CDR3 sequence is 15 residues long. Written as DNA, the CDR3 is TGTGCCAGCTCACCGCTTCTAACGCAGGGCAGTGAGCAGTTCTTC. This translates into CASSPLLTQGSEQFF.

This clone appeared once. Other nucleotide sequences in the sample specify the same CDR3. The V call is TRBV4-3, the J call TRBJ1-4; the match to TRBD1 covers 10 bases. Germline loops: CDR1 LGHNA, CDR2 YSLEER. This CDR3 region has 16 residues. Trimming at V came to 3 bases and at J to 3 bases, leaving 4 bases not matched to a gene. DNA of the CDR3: TGCGCCAGCAGCCAGGGGGGACAGGGGCCTAATGAAAAACTGTTTTTT. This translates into CASSQGGQGPNEKLFF.

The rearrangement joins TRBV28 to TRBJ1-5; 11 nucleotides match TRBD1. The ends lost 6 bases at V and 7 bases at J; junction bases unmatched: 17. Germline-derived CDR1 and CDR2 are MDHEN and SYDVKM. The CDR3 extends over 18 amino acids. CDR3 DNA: TGTGCCAGCAGGTTTAGGCCCGGACAGGGGGCGCGTCAACAGCCCCAGCATTTT. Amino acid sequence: CASRFRPGQGARQQPQHF.